This T cell receptor (beta chain) was sequenced in a study of T cell responses to AZD1222 COVID-19 vaccine. Profiled with immunoSEQ multiplex PCR; TCRdb holds only in-frame clones, not every one. The sample includes 83,000 or so clones, 85% to 90% of them seen just once. The ends were cut back, 5 bases at V and 4 bases at J, with 21 bases in the middle. From germline, CDR1 is LNHDA and CDR2 SQIVND (reference sequence). The CDR3 runs 17 residues. The specimen was peripheral blood, collected on day 0 of MenACWY control vaccination. The source of this sequence is an adult in good health. The chain couples TRBV19 to TRBJ1-5; D is possibly TRBD1 (5 bases). The CDR3 DNA is TGTGCCAGTAGTGTAGGTTGGGCGGGGGAAAGGAATCAGCCCCAGCATTTT. It codes for CASSVGWAGERNQPQHF. Complete variable domain (other parts from reference TRBV19 and TRBJ1-5): DGGITQSPKYLFRKEGQNVTLSCEQNLNHDAMYWYRQDPGQGLRLIYYSQIVNDFQKGDIAEGYSVSREKKESFPLTVTSAQKNPTAFYLCASSVGWAGERNQPQHFGDGTRLSIL.